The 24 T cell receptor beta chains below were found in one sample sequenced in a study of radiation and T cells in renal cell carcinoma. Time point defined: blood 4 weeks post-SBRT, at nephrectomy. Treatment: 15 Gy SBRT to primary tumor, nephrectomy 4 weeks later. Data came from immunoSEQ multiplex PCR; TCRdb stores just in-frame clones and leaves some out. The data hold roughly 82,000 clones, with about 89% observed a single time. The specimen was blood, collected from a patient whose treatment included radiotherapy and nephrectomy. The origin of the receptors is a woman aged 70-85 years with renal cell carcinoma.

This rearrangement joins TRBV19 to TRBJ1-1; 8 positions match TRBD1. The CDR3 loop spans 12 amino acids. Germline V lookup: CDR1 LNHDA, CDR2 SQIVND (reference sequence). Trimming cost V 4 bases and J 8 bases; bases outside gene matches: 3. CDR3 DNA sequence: TGTGCCAGTAGTAAGGGACAGGTAGAAGCTTTCTTT. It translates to CASSKGQVEAFF.

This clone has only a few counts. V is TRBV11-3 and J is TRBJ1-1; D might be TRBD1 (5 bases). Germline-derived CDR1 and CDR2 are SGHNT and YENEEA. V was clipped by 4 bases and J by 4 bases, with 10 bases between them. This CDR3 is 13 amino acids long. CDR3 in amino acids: CASSWGTGTEAFF. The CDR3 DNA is TGTGCCAGCAGCTGGGGGACGGGCACTGAAGCTTTCTTT.

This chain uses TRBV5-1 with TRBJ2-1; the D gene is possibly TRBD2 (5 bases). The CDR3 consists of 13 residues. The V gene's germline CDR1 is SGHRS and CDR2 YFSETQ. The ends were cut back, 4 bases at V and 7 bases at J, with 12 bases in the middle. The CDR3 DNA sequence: TGCGCCAGCAGCACAAACGGGGTAAATGAGCAGTTCTTC. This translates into CASSTNGVNEQFF.

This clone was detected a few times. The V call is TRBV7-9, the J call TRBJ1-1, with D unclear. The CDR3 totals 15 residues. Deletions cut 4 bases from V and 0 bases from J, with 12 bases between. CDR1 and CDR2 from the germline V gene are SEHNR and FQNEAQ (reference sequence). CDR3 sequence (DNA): TGTGCCAGCAGCTGGATCGGCTTCATGAACACTGAAGCTTTCTTT. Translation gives CASSWIGFMNTEAFF. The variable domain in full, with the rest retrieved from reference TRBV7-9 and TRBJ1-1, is DTGVSQNPRHKITKRGQNVTFRCDPISEHNRLYWYRQTLGQGPEFLTYFQNEAQLEKSRLLSDRFSAERPKGSFSTLEIQRTEQGDSAMYLCASSWIGFMNTEAFFGQGTRLTVV.

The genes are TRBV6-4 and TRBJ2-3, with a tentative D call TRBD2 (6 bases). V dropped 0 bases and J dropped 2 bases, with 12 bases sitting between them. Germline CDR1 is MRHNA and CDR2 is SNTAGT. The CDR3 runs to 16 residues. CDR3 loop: CASSDSTAGFTDTQYF. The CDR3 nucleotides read TGTGCCAGCAGTGACTCGACTGCGGGGTTCACAGATACGCAGTATTTT.

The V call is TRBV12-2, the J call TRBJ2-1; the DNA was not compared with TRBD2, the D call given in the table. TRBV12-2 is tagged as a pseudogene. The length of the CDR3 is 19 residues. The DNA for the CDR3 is TGTGCAAGTCGCTTAGGGGCCTTAAGCGGGGGGCCCTCCTACAATGAGCAGTTCTTC. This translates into CASRLGALSGGPSYNEQFF.

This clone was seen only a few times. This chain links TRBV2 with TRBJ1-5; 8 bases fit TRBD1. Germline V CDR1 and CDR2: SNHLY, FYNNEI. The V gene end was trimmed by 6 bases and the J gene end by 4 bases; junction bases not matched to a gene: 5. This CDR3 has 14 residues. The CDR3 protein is CASSSDRGNQPQHF. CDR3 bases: TGTGCCAGCAGCTCCGACAGGGGAAATCAGCCCCAGCATTTT.

The CDR3 bases are TGTGCCAGCACCCCGAGTGAGTTAGCTAACTATGGCTACACCTTC. Translated, it gives CASTPSELANYGYTF. The chain employs TRBV5-6 and TRBJ1-2; D remains unclear. Trimming pared 6 bases from V and 0 bases from J, leaving 15 bases between. The CDR3 runs to 15 residues. The germline V gene has CDR1 SGHDT and CDR2 YYEEEE.

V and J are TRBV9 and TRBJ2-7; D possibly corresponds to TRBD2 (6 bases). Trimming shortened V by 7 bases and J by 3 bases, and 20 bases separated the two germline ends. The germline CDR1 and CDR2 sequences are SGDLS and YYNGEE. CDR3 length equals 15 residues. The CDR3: CASATGTAGIYEQYF. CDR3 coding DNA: TGTGCCAGCGCCACCGGGACTGCAGGCATCTACGAGCAGTACTTC.

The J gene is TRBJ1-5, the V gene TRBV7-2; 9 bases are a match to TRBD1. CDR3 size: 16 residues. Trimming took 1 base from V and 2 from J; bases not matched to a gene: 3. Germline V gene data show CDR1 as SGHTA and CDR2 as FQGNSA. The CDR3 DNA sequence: TGTGCCAGCAGCTTAGAGACAGGGGGTGGCAATCAGCCCCAGCATTTT. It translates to CASSLETGGGNQPQHF.

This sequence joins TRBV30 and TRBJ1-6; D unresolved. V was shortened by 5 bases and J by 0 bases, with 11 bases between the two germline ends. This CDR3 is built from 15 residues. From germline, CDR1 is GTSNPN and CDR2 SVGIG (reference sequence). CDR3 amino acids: CAWRIASSYNSPLHF. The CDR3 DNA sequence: TGTGCCTGGCGTATCGCTAGCTCCTATAATTCACCCCTCCACTTT.

CDR3 nucleotide sequence: TGTGCCAGCACCCTTCGGGGGGTCGGTCACCAGTACTTC. The encoded protein is CASTLRGVGHQYF. The J gene is TRBJ2-5, the V gene TRBV6-5; 7 bases are a match to TRBD2. The CDR3 consists of 13 residues. Per the germline V gene, CDR1 is MNHEY and CDR2 is SVGAGI. Trimming removed 7 bases from V and 10 bases from J; junction bases left unmatched: 12.

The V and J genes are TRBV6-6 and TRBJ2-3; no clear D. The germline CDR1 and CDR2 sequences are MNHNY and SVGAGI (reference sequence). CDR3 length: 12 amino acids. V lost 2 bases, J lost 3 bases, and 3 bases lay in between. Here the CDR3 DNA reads TGTGCCAGCAGTTACGGAACAGATACGCAGTATTTT. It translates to CASSYGTDTQYF.

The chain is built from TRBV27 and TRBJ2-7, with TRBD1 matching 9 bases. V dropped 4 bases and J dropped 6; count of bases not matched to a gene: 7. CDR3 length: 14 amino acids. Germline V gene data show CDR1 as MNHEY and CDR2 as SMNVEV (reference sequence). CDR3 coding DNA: TGTGCCAGCAGTTATCCGGGACAGGGATCCGAGCAGTACTTC. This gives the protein CASSYPGQGSEQYF.

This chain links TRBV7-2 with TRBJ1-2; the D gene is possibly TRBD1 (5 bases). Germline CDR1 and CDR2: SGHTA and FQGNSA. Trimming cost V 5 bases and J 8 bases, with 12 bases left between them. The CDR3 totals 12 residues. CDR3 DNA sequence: TGTGCCAGCAGCCTACGGTGGGGGGGCTACACCTTC. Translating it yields CASSLRWGGYTF.

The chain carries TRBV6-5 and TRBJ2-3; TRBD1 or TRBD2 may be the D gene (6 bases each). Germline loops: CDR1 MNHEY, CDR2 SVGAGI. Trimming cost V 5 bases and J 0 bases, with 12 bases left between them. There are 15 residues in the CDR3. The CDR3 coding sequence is TGTGCCAGCAGTGGGAGGACAGCTAGCACAGATACGCAGTATTTT. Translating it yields CASSGRTASTDTQYF.

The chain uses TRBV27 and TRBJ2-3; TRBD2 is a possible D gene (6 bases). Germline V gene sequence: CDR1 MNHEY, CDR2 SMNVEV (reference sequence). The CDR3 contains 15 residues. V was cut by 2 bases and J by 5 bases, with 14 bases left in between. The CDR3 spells CASSLQQVEGDTQYF. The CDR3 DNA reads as TGTGCCAGCAGTTTACAGCAGGTGGAGGGAGATACGCAGTATTTT.

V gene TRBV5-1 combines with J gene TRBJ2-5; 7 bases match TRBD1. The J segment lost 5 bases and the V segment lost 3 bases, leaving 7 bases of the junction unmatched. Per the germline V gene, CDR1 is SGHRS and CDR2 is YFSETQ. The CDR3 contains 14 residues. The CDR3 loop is CASSSRQGTETQYF. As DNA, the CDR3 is TGCGCCAGCAGCTCACGACAGGGTACGGAGACCCAGTACTTC.

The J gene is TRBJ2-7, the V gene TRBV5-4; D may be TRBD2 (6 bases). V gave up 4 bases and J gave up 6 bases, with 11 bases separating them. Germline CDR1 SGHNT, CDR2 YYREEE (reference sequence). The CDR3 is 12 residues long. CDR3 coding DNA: TGTGCCAGCAGCGTAGCAGCGGGCGAGCAGTACTTC. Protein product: CASSVAAGEQYF.

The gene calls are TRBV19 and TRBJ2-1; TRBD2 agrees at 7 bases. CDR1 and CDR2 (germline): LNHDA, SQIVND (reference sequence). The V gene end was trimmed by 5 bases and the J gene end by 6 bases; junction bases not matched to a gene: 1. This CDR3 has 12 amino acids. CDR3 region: CASSPGGNEQFF. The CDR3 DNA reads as TGTGCCAGTAGTCCGGGGGGCAATGAGCAGTTCTTC.

CDR3 in amino acids: CASSTGGPYTGELFF. CDR3 in DNA: TGTGCCAGCAGTACGGGGGGGCCGTACACCGGGGAGCTGTTTTTT. The chain combines TRBV6-5 with TRBJ2-2; TRBD2 matches at 8 bases. Germline-derived CDR1 and CDR2 are MNHEY and SVGAGI. The J segment lost 3 bases and the V segment lost 5 bases, leaving 5 bases of the junction unmatched. There are 15 residues in the CDR3.

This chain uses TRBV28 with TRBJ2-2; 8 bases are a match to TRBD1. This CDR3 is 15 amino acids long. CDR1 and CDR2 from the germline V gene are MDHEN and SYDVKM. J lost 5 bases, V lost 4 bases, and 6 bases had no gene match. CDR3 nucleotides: TGTGCCAGCAGTTCTGGACAGGGTCGGACCGGGGAGCTGTTTTTT. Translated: CASSSGQGRTGELFF.

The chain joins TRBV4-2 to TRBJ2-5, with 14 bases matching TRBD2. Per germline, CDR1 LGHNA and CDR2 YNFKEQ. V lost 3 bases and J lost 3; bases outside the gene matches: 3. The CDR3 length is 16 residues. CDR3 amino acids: CASSQTSGGAKETQYF. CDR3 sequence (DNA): TGTGCCAGCAGCCAGACTAGCGGGGGGGCTAAAGAGACCCAGTACTTC.

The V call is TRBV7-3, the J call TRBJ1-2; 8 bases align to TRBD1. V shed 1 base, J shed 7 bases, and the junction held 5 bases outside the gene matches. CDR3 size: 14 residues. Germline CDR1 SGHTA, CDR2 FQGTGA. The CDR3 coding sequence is TGTGCCAGCAGCTTAAACGGACAGGGCTCTGGCTACACCTTC. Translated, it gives CASSLNGQGSGYTF.